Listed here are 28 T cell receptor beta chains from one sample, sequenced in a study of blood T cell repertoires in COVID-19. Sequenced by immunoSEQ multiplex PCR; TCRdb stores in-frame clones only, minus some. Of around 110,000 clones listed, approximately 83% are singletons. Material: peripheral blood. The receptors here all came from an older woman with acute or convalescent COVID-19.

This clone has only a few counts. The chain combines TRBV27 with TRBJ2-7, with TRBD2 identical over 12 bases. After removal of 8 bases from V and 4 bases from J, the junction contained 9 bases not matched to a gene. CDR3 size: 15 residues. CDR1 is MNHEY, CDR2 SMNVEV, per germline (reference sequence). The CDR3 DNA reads TGTGCCAGCCGACCTTGGACTAGCGGGGCTTACGAGCAGTACTTC. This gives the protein CASRPWTSGAYEQYF.

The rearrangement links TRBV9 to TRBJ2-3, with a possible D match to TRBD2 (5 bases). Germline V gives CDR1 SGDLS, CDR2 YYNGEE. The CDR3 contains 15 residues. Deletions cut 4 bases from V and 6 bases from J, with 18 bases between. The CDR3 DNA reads TGTGCCAGCAGCCCCCGAGGTGCAGAGGGCGATACGCAGTATTTT. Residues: CASSPRGAEGDTQYF.

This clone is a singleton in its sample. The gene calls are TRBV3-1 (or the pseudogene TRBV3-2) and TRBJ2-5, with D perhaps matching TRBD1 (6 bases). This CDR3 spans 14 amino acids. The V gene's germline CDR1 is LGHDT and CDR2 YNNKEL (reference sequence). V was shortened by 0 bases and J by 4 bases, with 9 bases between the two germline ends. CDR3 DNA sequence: TGTGCCAGCAGCCAAGAGGGCAGGGGAGAGACCCAGTACTTC. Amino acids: CASSQEGRGETQYF.

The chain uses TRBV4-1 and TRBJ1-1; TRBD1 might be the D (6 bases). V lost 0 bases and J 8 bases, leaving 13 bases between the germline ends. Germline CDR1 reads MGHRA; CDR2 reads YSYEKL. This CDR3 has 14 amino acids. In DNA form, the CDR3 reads TGCGCCAGCAGCCAAGAAGGCCCCAGGGGAGAAGCTTTCTTT. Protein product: CASSQEGPRGEAFF.

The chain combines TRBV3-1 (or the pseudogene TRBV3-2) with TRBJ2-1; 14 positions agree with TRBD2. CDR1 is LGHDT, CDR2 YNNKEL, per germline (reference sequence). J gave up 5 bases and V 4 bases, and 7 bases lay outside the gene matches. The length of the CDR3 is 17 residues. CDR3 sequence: CASSRGLAGVPNNEQFF. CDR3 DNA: TGTGCCAGCAGCCGGGGACTAGCGGGGGTTCCAAACAATGAGCAGTTCTTC.

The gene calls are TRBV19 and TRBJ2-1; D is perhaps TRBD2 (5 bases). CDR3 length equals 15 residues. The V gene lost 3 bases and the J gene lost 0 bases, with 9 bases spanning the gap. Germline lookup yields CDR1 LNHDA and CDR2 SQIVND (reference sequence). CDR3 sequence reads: CASSIERSSYNEQFF. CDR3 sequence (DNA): TGTGCCAGTAGTATTGAGCGGAGCTCCTACAATGAGCAGTTCTTC.

The CDR3 region has the DNA TGTGCCAGCAGCCGGGACAGGGTGAAAAATGAGCAGTTCTTC. This codes for CASSRDRVKNEQFF. V gene TRBV3-1 (or the pseudogene TRBV3-2) combines with J gene TRBJ2-1; TRBD1 matches 9 bases. The germline CDR1 and CDR2 sequences are LGHDT and YNNKEL (reference sequence). V lost 4 bases to trimming and J lost 7 bases; unmatched junction nucleotides: 5. The CDR3 is 14 residues long.

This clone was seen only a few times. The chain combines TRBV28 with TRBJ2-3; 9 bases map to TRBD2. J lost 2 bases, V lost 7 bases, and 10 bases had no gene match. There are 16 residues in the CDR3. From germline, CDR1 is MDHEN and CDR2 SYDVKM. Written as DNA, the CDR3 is TGTGCCAGCACCTCCCTGGCGGGAGGGTCCACAGATACGCAGTATTTT. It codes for CASTSLAGGSTDTQYF.

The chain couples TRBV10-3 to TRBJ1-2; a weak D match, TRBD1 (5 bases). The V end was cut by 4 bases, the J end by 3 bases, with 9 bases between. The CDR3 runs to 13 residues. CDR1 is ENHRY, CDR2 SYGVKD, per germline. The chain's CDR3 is CAISAGLDYGYTF. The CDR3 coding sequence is TGTGCCATCAGTGCAGGGTTGGACTATGGCTACACCTTC.

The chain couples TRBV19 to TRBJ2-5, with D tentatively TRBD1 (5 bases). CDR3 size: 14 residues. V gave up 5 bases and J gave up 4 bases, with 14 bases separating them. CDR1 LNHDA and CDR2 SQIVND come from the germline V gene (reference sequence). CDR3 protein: CASSGPAGLETQYF. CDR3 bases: TGTGCCAGTAGTGGTCCCGCAGGGCTAGAGACCCAGTACTTC.

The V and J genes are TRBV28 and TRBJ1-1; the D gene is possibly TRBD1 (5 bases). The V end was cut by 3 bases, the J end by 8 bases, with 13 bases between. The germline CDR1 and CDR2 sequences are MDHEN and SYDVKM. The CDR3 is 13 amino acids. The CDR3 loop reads CASSFSGFREAFF. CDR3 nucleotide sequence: TGTGCCAGCAGTTTCTCAGGGTTTCGGGAAGCTTTCTTT. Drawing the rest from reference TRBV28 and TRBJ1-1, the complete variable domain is DVKVTQSSRYLVKRTGEKVFLECVQDMDHENMFWYRQDPGLGLRLIYFSYDVKMKEKGDIPEGYSVSREKKERFSLILESASTNQTSMYLCASSFSGFREAFFGQGTRLTVV.

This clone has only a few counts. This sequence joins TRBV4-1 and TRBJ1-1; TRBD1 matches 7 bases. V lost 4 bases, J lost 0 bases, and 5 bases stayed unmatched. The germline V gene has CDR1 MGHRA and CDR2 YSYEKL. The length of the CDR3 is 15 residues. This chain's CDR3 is CASSRTQGMNTEAFF. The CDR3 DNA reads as TGCGCCAGCAGCCGAACACAGGGGATGAACACTGAAGCTTTCTTT.

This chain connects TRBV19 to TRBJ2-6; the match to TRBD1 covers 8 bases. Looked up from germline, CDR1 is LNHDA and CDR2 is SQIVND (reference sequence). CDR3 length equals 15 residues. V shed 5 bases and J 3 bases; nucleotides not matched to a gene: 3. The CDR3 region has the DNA TGTGCCAGTAGTCCAGGGACAGGTGGGGCCAACGTCCTGACTTTC. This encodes CASSPGTGGANVLTF.

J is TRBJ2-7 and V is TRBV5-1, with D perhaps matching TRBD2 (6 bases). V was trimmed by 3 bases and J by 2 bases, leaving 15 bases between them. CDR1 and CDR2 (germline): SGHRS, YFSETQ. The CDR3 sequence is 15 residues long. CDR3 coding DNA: TGCGCCAGCAGCTATACTAGCCTTGGGACCTACGAGCAGTACTTC. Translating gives CASSYTSLGTYEQYF.

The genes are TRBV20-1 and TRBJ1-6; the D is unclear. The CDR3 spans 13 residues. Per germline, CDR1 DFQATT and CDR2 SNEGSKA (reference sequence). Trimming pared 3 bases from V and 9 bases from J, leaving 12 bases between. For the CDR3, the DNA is TGCAGTGCTAGTTCCGGACGGGGTTCACCCCTCCACTTT. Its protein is CSASSGRGSPLHF.

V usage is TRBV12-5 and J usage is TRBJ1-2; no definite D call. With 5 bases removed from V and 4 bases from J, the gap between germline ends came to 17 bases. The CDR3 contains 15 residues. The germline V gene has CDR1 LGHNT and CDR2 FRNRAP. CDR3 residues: CASGPPGSFGYGYTF. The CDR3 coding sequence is TGTGCTAGTGGTCCCCCAGGCAGTTTTGGCTATGGCTACACCTTC.

Here the CDR3 DNA reads TGTGCCAGCAGTGAAGCTCGGAGTCTGGGTAGTAACTATGGCTACACCTTC. Protein: CASSEARSLGSNYGYTF. The rearrangement links TRBV2 to TRBJ1-2, with unresolved D. The V end lost 0 bases, the J end lost 1 base, and 15 bases lay between the germline ends. There are 17 residues in the CDR3. Germline V gene lookup returns CDR1 SNHLY and CDR2 FYNNEI.

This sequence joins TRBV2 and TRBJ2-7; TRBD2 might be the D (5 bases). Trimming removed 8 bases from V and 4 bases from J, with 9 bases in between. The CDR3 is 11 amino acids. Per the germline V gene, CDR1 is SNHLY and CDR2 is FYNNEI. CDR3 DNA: TGTGCCAGCGGTACTAGGTACGAGCAGTACTTC. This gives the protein CASGTRYEQYF.

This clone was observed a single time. The CDR3 reads CASSFGTGDNQPQHF. CDR3 nucleotide sequence: TGTGCCAGCAGTTTCGGGACAGGGGATAATCAGCCCCAGCATTTT. This chain uses TRBV2 with TRBJ1-5; 10 nucleotides line up with TRBD1. The CDR3 consists of 15 residues. From germline, CDR1 is SNHLY and CDR2 FYNNEI. Losses at the gene ends were 5 bases for V and 4 bases for J; bases not matched to a gene: 5. The full variable domain, with the rest looked up from reference TRBV2 and TRBJ1-5, is EPEVTQTPSHQVTQMGQEVILRCVPISNHLYFYWYRQILGQKVEFLVSFYNNEISEKSEIFDDQFSVERPDGSNFTLKIRSTKLEDSAMYFCASSFGTGDNQPQHFGDGTRLSIL.

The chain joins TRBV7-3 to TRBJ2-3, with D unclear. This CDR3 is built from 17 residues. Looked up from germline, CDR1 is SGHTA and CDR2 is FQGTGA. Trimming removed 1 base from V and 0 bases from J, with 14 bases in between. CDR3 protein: CASSLSLAHPSTDTQYF. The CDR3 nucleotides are TGTGCCAGCAGCTTAAGTCTGGCTCACCCTAGCACAGATACGCAGTATTTT.

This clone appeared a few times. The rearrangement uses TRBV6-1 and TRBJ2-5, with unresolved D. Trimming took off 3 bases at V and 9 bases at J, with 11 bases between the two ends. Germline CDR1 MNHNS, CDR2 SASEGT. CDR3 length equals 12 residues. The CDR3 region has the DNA TGTGCCAGCAGTGAGGGCACCCCGGCCCAGTACTTC. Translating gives CASSEGTPAQYF.

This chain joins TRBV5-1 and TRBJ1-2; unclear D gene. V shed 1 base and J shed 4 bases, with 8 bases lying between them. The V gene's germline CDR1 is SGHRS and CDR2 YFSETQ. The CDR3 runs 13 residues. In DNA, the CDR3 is TGCGCCAGCAGCTTGTCGGGTTCCTATGGCTACACCTTC. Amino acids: CASSLSGSYGYTF. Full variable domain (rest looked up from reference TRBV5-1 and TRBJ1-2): KAGVTQTPRYLIKTRGQQVTLSCSPISGHRSVSWYQQTPGQGLQFLFEYFSETQRNKGNFPGRFSGRQFSNSRSEMNVSTLELGDSALYLCASSLSGSYGYTFGSGTRLTVV.

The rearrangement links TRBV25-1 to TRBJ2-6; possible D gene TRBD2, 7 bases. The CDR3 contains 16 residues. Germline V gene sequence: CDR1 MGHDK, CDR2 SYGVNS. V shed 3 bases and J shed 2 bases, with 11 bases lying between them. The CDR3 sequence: CASSEAGGPGANVLTF. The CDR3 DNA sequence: TGTGCCAGCAGTGAGGCCGGGGGGCCTGGGGCCAACGTCCTGACTTTC. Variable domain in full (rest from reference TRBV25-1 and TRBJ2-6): EADIYQTPRYLVIGTGKKITLECSQTMGHDKMYWYQQDPGMELHLIHYSYGVNSTEKGDLSSESTVSRIRTEHFPLTLESARPSHTSQYLCASSEAGGPGANVLTFGAGSRLTVL.

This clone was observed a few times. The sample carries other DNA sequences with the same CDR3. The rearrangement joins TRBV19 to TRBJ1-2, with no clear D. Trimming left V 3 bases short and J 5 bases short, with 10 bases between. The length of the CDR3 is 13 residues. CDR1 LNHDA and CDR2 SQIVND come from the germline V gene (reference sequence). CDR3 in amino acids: CASSINSGYGYTF. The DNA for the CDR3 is TGTGCCAGTAGTATCAATTCAGGATATGGCTACACCTTC.

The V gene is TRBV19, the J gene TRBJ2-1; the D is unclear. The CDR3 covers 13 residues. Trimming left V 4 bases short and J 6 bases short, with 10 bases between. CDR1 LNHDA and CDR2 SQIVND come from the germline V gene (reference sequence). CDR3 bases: TGTGCCAGTAGTAAGCTAGACCTCAATGAGCAGTTCTTC. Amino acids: CASSKLDLNEQFF.

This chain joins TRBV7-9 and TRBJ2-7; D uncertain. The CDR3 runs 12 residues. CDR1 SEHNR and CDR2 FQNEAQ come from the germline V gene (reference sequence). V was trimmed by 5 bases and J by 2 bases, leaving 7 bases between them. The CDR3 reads CASSLDTYEQYF. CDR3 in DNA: TGTGCCAGCAGCCTAGACACCTACGAGCAGTACTTC. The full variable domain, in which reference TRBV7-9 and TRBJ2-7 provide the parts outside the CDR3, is DTGVSQNPRHKITKRGQNVTFRCDPISEHNRLYWYRQTLGQGPEFLTYFQNEAQLEKSRLLSDRFSAERPKGSFSTLEIQRTEQGDSAMYLCASSLDTYEQYFGPGTRLTVT.

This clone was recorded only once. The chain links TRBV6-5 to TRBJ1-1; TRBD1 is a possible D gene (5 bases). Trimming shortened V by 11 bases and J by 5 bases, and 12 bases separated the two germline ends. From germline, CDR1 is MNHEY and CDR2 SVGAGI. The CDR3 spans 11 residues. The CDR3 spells CASLGGTEAFF. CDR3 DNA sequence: TGTGCCTCCCTGGGGGGGACTGAAGCTTTCTTT.

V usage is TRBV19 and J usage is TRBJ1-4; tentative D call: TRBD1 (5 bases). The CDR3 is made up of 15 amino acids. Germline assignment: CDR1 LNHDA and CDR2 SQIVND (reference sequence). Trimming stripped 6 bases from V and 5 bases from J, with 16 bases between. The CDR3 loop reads CASSRDLGRNEKLFF. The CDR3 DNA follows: TGTGCCAGTAGCCGTGACTTGGGGCGAAATGAAAAACTGTTTTTT.